This TCR beta chain came from a study of blood T cell repertoires in COVID-19. About the study: Acute-phase and convalescent COVID-19 samples originated in the United States, Italy and Spain. In each case, the material was cDNA or gDNA derived from T cells, B-cell-depleted T cells, or PBMCs.

Authors' methods: How many nucleated cells were present was estimated from reference gene primer amplification. Sequenced by immunoSEQ multiplex PCR; TCRdb stores in-frame clones only, minus some. V and J calls and clone size are given by that table; D and trimming were obtained from the DNA. This table has 150,000 to 200,000 clones, 70% to 90% appearing once. Among Cohort 3 donors, those recovered had two negative PCRs, clearance, or symptom resolution. V lost 2 bases and J lost 2; bases outside the gene matches: 2. The CDR3 contains 16 residues. CDR1 and CDR2 from the germline V gene are LGHDT and YNNKEL (reference sequence).

The V and J genes are TRBV3-1 (or the pseudogene TRBV3-2) and TRBJ2-7; 14 positions match TRBD2. The sequenced sample was PBMCs or T cells enriched from blood (not recorded which). The receptor was isolated from a woman younger than 35 who had recovered from COVID-19. CDR3 DNA: TGTGCCAGCAGCCAAAAGACTAGCGGGAGGGCCTACGAGCAGTACTTC. Its translation is CASSQKTSGRAYEQYF.